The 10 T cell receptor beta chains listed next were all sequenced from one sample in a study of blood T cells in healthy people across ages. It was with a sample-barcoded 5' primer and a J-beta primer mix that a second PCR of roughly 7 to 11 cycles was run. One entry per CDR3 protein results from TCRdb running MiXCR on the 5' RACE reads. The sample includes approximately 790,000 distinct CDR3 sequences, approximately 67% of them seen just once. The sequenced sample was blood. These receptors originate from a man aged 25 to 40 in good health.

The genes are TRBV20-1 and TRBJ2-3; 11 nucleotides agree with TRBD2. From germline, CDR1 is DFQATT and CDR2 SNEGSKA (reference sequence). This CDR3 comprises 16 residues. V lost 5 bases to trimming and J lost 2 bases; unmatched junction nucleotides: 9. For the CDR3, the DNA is TGCAGTGCTCCCCAACGACTAGCGGGGTTCACAGATACGCAGTATTTT. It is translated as CSAPQRLAGFTDTQYF.

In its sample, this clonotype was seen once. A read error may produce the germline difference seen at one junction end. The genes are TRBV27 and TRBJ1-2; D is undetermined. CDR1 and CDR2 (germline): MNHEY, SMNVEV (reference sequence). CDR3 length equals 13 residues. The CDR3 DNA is TGTGCCAGCAGCAACGCACGGACTGCCGGCTACGCCTTC. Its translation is CASSNARTAGYAF.

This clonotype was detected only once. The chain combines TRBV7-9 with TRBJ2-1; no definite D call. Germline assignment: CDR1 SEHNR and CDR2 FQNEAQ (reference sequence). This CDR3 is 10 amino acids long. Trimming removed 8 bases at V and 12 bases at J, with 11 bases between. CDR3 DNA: TGTGCCAGCTCTGGGCAGACGCAGTTCTTC. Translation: CASSGQTQFF.

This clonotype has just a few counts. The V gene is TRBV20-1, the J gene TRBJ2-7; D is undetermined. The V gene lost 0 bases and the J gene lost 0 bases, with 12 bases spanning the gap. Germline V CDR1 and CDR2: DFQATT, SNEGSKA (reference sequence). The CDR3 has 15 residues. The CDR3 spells CSARDLYNNSYEQYF. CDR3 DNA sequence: TGCAGTGCTAGAGATCTCTATAACAACTCCTACGAGCAGTACTTC.

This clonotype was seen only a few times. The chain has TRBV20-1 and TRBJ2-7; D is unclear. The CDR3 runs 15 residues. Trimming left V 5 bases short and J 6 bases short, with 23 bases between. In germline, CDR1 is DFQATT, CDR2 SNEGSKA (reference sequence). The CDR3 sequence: CSASSTAGPSGEQYF. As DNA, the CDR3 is TGCAGTGCTTCCTCCACAGCTGGGCCATCGGGCGAGCAGTACTTC.

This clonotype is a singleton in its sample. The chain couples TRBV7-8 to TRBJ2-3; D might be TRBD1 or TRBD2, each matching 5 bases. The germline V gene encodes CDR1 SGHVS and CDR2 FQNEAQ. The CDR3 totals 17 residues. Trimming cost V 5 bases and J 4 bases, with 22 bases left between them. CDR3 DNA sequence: TGTGCCAGCAGCCACCCAGTGGGGCGGATGGGGGCAGATACGCAGTATTTT. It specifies CASSHPVGRMGADTQYF.

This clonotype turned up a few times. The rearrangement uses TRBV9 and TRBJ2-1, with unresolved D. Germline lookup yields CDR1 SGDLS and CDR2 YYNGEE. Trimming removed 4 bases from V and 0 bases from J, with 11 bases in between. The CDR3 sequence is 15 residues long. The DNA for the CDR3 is TGTGCCAGCAGCCGTAGGGTAGACTCCTACAATGAGCAGTTCTTC. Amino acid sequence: CASSRRVDSYNEQFF.

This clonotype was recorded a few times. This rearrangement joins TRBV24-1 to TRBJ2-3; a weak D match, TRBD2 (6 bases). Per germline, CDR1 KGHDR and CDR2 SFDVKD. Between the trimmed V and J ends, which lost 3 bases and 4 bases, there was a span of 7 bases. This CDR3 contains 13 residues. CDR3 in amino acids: CATSDGGADTQYF. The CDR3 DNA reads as TGTGCCACCAGTGATGGCGGGGCAGATACGCAGTATTTT.

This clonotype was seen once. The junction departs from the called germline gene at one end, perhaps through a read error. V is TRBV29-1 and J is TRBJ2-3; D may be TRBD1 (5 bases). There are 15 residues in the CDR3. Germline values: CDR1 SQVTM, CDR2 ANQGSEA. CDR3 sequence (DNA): TGCAGCGTTGGGGGCAGGGATCGAAGAACAGATACGCTGTATTTT. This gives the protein CSVGGRDRRTDTLYF.

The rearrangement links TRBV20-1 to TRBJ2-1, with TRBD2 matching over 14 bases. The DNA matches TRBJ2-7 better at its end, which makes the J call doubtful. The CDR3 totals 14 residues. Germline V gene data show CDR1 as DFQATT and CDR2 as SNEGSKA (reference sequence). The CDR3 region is CSVAMGLAGDEQYF. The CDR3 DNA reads TGCAGTGTCGCGATGGGACTAGCGGGGGATGAGCAGTACTTC.